The 22 T cell receptor beta chains listed next were all sequenced from one sample in a study of regulatory T cells in long-lasting Graves disease. Both iRepertoire HTBI primers and Arm-PCR of CDR3 regions were used to build the TCR beta libraries. TCRdb re-analysed the multiplex PCR reads in MiXCR, keeping a single row per CDR3 protein. Of approximately 360,000 distinct CDR3 sequences listed, around 11% are singletons. Indicated time point: newly diagnosed GD, antithyroid drugs for less than 3 months. Extracted PBMC RNA gave rise to the TCR library. The same sample was also studied in work on T cells in Graves' hyperthyroidism and ophthalmopathy.

The source material was peripheral blood mononuclear cells (PBMCs), sampled at new diagnosis, from a patient treated with antithyroid drugs. The receptor source for this set is a young woman with Graves disease.

This clonotype was recorded many times. The chain is built from TRBV29-1 and TRBJ2-7; the D gene is possibly TRBD1 (6 bases). CDR3 length: 13 residues. V shed 6 bases and J shed 2 bases, with 14 bases lying between them. Germline CDR1 is SQVTM and CDR2 is ANQGSEA. In DNA form, the CDR3 reads TGCAGCGTGGGACACGAGTTAACCTACGAGCAGTACTTC. This translates into CSVGHELTYEQYF.

The J gene is TRBJ2-2, the V gene TRBV6-1; TRBD1 is a possible D gene (6 bases). Germline lookup yields CDR1 MNHNS and CDR2 SASEGT. The CDR3 consists of 13 residues. Trimming left V 5 bases short and J 7 bases short, with 11 bases between. CDR3 in DNA: TGTGCCAGCAGTAGACAGGACAACGGGGAGCTGTTTTTT. This sequence encodes CASSRQDNGELFF.

This clonotype was observed a handful of times. V gene TRBV4-1 combines with J gene TRBJ1-5; D might be TRBD1 (5 bases). Deletions cut 4 bases from V and 5 bases from J, with 18 bases between. Germline V gene data show CDR1 as MGHRA and CDR2 as YSYEKL. The CDR3 totals 16 residues. In DNA, the CDR3 is TGCGCCAGCAGCCCCCTGGGGGAGGGCAGCGATCAGCCCCAGCATTTT. This codes for CASSPLGEGSDQPQHF.

Only a few counts were recorded for this clonotype. This rearrangement joins TRBV4-3 to TRBJ2-7; D might be TRBD1 (6 bases). Germline CDR1 is LGHNA and CDR2 is YSLEER. CDR3 size: 17 residues. V lost 0 bases, J lost 4 bases, and 19 bases lay in between. CDR3 DNA sequence: TGCGCCAGCAGCCAAGACAGGACAGTACCAGGGGTTTACGAGCAGTACGTC. It codes for CASSQDRTVPGVYEQYV.

This clonotype showed up many times. V gene TRBV6-1 combines with J gene TRBJ1-1; D uncertain. With 0 bases removed from V and 4 bases from J, the gap between germline ends came to 12 bases. The V gene's germline CDR1 is MNHNS and CDR2 SASEGT. This CDR3 contains 15 residues. CDR3 in amino acids: CASSEAATTGTEAFF. In DNA form, the CDR3 reads TGTGCCAGCAGTGAAGCGGCGACTACCGGCACTGAAGCTTTCTTT.

For this clonotype: It is likely a read error: a sequence one base away is far more abundant. This sequence joins TRBV11-2 and TRBJ2-7; D is perhaps TRBD2 (6 bases). The CDR3 extends over 16 amino acids. Looked up from germline, CDR1 is SGHAT and CDR2 is FQNNGV. Trimming cost V 5 bases and J 7 bases, with 24 bases left between them. The CDR3 DNA sequence: TGTGCCAGCAGCCGTACCTCTAGCGTCTCCTACAATGAGCAGTACTTC. Encoded protein: CASSRTSSVSYNEQYF.

Ten or more counts support this clonotype. The junction does not match germline at one end; this may be a read error. The rearrangement uses TRBV6-1 and TRBJ1-1; 9 bases are shared with TRBD1. CDR3 length: 13 residues. From germline, CDR1 is MNHNS and CDR2 SASEGT. CDR3 coding DNA: TGTGCCACTATACAGGGGACAGGGATCTTCATAACTTTT. The encoded protein is CATIQGTGIFITF.

This clonotype came up many times. The chain recombines TRBV28 with TRBJ1-1; D is unclear. Germline V lookup: CDR1 MDHEN, CDR2 SYDVKM. The CDR3 loop spans 13 amino acids. The V end lost 2 bases, the J end lost 5 bases, and 9 bases lay between the germline ends. CDR3 in amino acids: CASSLVFQTEAFF. The CDR3 region has the DNA TGTGCCAGCAGTTTAGTTTTCCAGACTGAAGCTTTCTTT. The whole variable domain, remainder taken from reference TRBV28 and TRBJ1-1, is DVKVTQSSRYLVKRTGEKVFLECVQDMDHENMFWYRQDPGLGLRLIYFSYDVKMKEKGDIPEGYSVSREKKERFSLILESASTNQTSMYLCASSLVFQTEAFFGQGTRLTVV.

This clonotype turned up a few times. It may be a read error: a sequence one base away is much more abundant. The chain joins TRBV18 to TRBJ2-3, with D uncertain. The CDR3 has 13 residues. Germline-derived CDR1 and CDR2 are KGHSH and LQKENI. The CDR3 here is CAGSVLPTDTQYF. In DNA form, the CDR3 reads TGTGCCGGCTCAGTCTTGCCCACAGATACGCAGTATTTT. The variable domain in full, with the rest retrieved from reference TRBV18 and TRBJ2-3, is NAGVMQNPRHLVRRRGQEARLRCSPMKGHSHVYWYRQLPEEGLKFMVYLQKENIIDESGMPKERFSAEFPKEGPSILRIQQVVRGDSAAYFCAGSVLPTDTQYFGPGTRLTVL.

CDR3 protein: CASSYIQGGNEQFF. CDR3 nucleotides: TGTGCCAGCAGCTACATACAGGGTGGCAATGAGCAGTTCTTC. J is TRBJ2-1 and V is TRBV6-2 or TRBV6-3; D might be TRBD1 (6 bases). From germline, CDR1 is MNHEY and CDR2 SVGEGT. This CDR3 is built from 14 residues. The V and J ends lost 6 bases and 6 bases respectively, with 15 bases between them.

This clonotype came up many times. The rearrangement uses TRBV7-9 and TRBJ2-1, with TRBD2 matching 10 bases. Germline lookup yields CDR1 SEHNR and CDR2 FQNEAQ (reference sequence). CDR3 size: 16 residues. V shed 1 base, J shed 7 bases, and the junction held 7 bases outside the gene matches. The CDR3 DNA sequence: TGTGCCAGCAGCTTAGTGGGTAGCGGGAGGCAGAATGAGCAGTTCTTC. Translating gives CASSLVGSGRQNEQFF.

Many counts were recorded for this clonotype. V is TRBV28 and J is TRBJ1-5; 8 positions agree with TRBD1. V shed 2 bases and J 6 bases; nucleotides not matched to a gene: 9. The CDR3 is 16 amino acids. The V gene's germline CDR1 is MDHEN and CDR2 SYDVKM. In nucleotides, the CDR3 is TGTGCCAGCAGTTTACTCGGACAGGGAGTAGGTCAGCCCCAGCATTTT. This translates into CASSLLGQGVGQPQHF.

The table lists this clonotype with many counts. The chain is built from TRBV28 and TRBJ1-5; TRBD1 matches 8 bases. Germline assignment: CDR1 MDHEN and CDR2 SYDVKM. The CDR3 has 15 residues. Trimming took 2 bases from V and 7 from J; bases not matched to a gene: 7. In DNA form, the CDR3 reads TGTGCCAGCAGTTTACTACAGGGGGACGGACAGCCCCAGCATTTT. Its translation: CASSLLQGDGQPQHF.

This clonotype was seen ten or more times. The genes are TRBV6-1 and TRBJ1-1; 9 positions match TRBD1. Germline V CDR1 and CDR2: MNHNS, SASEGT. The CDR3 is 14 residues long. The J segment lost 6 bases and the V segment lost 6 bases, leaving 8 bases of the junction unmatched. CDR3 in amino acids: CASRGDREDPEAFF. The CDR3 DNA is TGTGCCAGCAGAGGGGACAGGGAGGACCCTGAAGCTTTCTTT.

This clonotype was counted at least ten times. The rearrangement links TRBV11-3 to TRBJ1-2; D is undetermined. Germline values: CDR1 SGHNT, CDR2 YENEEA. The CDR3 runs 21 residues. The V and J ends lost 3 bases and 4 bases respectively, with 33 bases between them. The CDR3: CASSLYLRNEHRSRPVYGYTF. Here the CDR3 DNA reads TGTGCCAGCAGCTTGTATTTAAGAAATGAACACCGATCTCGTCCGGTCTATGGCTACACCTTC.

The gene calls are TRBV4-1 and TRBJ1-5; no firm D call. Germline CDR1 reads MGHRA; CDR2 reads YSYEKL. The CDR3 sequence is 15 residues long. Trimming stripped 0 bases from V and 3 bases from J, with 9 bases between. The CDR3 coding sequence is TGCGCCAGCAGCCAAGAAGGGTTCGACAATCAGCCCCAGCATTTT. Translated, it gives CASSQEGFDNQPQHF.

This clonotype was counted ten times or more. The genes are TRBV3-1 and TRBJ1-3; tentative D call: TRBD1 (5 bases). Germline V gives CDR1 LGHDT, CDR2 YNNKEL (reference sequence). The CDR3 sequence is 16 residues long. The V end lost 2 bases, the J end lost 2 bases, and 13 bases lay between the germline ends. For the CDR3, the DNA is TGTGCCAGCAGCCAAACGACAGACTCCACTGGAAACACCATATATTTT. This gives the protein CASSQTTDSTGNTIYF. Full variable domain (remainder filled in from reference TRBV3-1 and TRBJ1-3): DTAVSQTPKYLVTQMGNDKSIKCEQNLGHDTMYWYKQDSKKFLKIMFSYNNKELIINETVPNRFSPKSPDKAHLNLHINSLELGDSAVYFCASSQTTDSTGNTIYFGEGSWLTVV.

This clonotype was picked up many times. The CDR3 is CASSPNRWSSYNEQFF. CDR3 nucleotides: TGTGCCAGCAGTCCAAACCGGTGGAGCTCCTACAATGAGCAGTTCTTC. The gene calls are TRBV28 and TRBJ2-1; no clear D. Trimming left V 5 bases short and J 0 bases short, with 14 bases between. The CDR3 is 16 amino acids. CDR1 and CDR2 from the germline V gene are MDHEN and SYDVKM. Full variable domain (remainder filled in from reference TRBV28 and TRBJ2-1): DVKVTQSSRYLVKRTGEKVFLECVQDMDHENMFWYRQDPGLGLRLIYFSYDVKMKEKGDIPEGYSVSREKKERFSLILESASTNQTSMYLCASSPNRWSSYNEQFFGPGTRLTVL.

This clonotype has at least ten counts. The chain links TRBV30 to TRBJ1-1, with D tentatively TRBD1 (5 bases). Trimming took 4 bases from V and 0 from J, leaving 15 bases between them. In germline, CDR1 is GTSNPN, CDR2 SVGIG (reference sequence). This CDR3 contains 15 residues. DNA of the CDR3: TGTGCCTGGAACTACGGACACCGATTGAACACTGAAGCTTTCTTT. As protein: CAWNYGHRLNTEAFF.

This clonotype was seen many times. The chain couples TRBV7-3 to TRBJ2-2, with TRBD1 as a possible D gene (6 bases). Deletions cut 1 base from V and 3 bases from J, with 9 bases between. CDR1 is SGHTA, CDR2 FQGTGA, per germline. The CDR3 has 15 amino acids. As DNA, the CDR3 is TGTGCCAGCAGCTTAATGTCAGGGGACACCGGGGAGCTGTTTTTT. Its protein is CASSLMSGDTGELFF.

There are a few counts of this clonotype. The chain employs TRBV11-3 and TRBJ1-1, with D tentatively TRBD1 (5 bases). CDR1 SGHNT and CDR2 YENEEA come from the germline V gene. This CDR3 is built from 13 residues. V was pared by 5 bases and J by 3 bases, with 10 bases between. The CDR3 reads CASSRGDDTEAFF. Here the CDR3 DNA reads TGTGCCAGCAGCCGAGGGGACGACACTGAAGCTTTCTTT. Full variable domain (remainder filled in from reference TRBV11-3 and TRBJ1-1): EAGVVQSPRYKIIEKKQPVAFWCNPISGHNTLYWYLQNLGQGPELLIRYENEEAVDDSQLPKDRFSAERLKGVDSTLKIQPAELGDSAVYLCASSRGDDTEAFFGQGTRLTVV.

The chain combines TRBV27 with TRBJ2-5, with 10 bases fitting TRBD1. CDR1 is MNHEY, CDR2 SMNVEV, per germline (reference sequence). The CDR3 consists of 16 residues. J lost 1 base, V lost 1 base, and 3 bases had no gene match. CDR3 coding DNA: TGTGCCAGCAGTTTATTCCGGACAGGGGGCCAAGAGACCCAGTACTTC. Its translation: CASSLFRTGGQETQYF.